Following are 29 T cell receptor beta chains from one sample sequenced in a study of regulatory T cells in long-lasting Graves disease. Time point indicated: newly diagnosed GD, antithyroid drugs for less than 3 months. There was RNA extracted from PBMCs, and the TCR library was made from it. Sequencing libraries for TCR beta were prepared with iRepertoire HTBI primers and Arm-PCR of CDR3 regions. TCRdb used MiXCR to reprocess the multiplex PCR reads, holding one entry per CDR3 protein. The repertoire includes 450,000 to 600,000 distinct CDR3 sequences, under 20% of them detected once, and 12% sits in the top ten. These data were likewise used in another study, on T cells in Graves' hyperthyroidism and ophthalmopathy.

The sample here was peripheral blood mononuclear cells (PBMCs), taken at new diagnosis, from a patient treated with antithyroid drugs. Receptors were obtained from a man aged 35 to 55 with Graves disease.

This clonotype has ten or more counts. An end of the junction differs from the germline gene, which may be a read error. This chain joins TRBV6-1 and TRBJ2-1; 14 bases line up with TRBD2. This CDR3 has 19 residues. Germline V gene data show CDR1 as MNHNS and CDR2 as SASEGT. The CDR3 loop is CASSAGGLAGAVSYNEQFF. CDR3 DNA sequence: TGCGCCAGCAGTGCGGGGGGACTAGCGGGAGCAGTCTCCTACAATGAGCAGTTCTTC.

The V and J genes are TRBV7-3 and TRBJ1-2; D is unclear. Germline V CDR1 and CDR2: SGHTA, FQGTGA. The germline V and J ends were trimmed by 1 base and 0 bases, with 12 bases remaining between them. The CDR3 consists of 16 residues. DNA for the CDR3: TGTGCCAGCAGCTTAAGGGTTCCGTTAGCTAACTATGGCTACACCTTC. It is translated as CASSLRVPLANYGYTF.

This clonotype was picked up many times. The chain is built from TRBV28 and TRBJ2-3; the match to TRBD2 covers 9 bases. After removal of 5 bases from V and 4 bases from J, the junction contained 10 bases not matched to a gene. The CDR3 is 16 amino acids. The germline CDR1 and CDR2 sequences are MDHEN and SYDVKM. CDR3 DNA sequence: TGTGCCAGCAGTCTAGGGGGAGCGGGAGGATCAGATACGCAGTATTTT. It specifies CASSLGGAGGSDTQYF.

There are many counts of this clonotype. The CDR3: CASSPPTRPETQYF. Here the CDR3 DNA reads TGTGCCAGCAGTCCCCCGACCCGGCCAGAGACCCAGTACTTC. The chain uses TRBV6-1 and TRBJ2-5, with unresolved D. The CDR3 consists of 14 residues. Germline lookup yields CDR1 MNHNS and CDR2 SASEGT. The V end was cut by 5 bases, the J end by 4 bases, with 14 bases between.

V gene TRBV10-2 combines with J gene TRBJ2-3, with 7 bases identical to TRBD2. The CDR3 runs 16 residues. The ends lost 2 bases at V and 5 bases at J; junction bases unmatched: 10. CDR1 and CDR2 (germline): WSHSY, SAAADI. CDR3 sequence reads: CASSEGWRLAGDTQYF. As DNA, the CDR3 is TGCGCCAGCAGTGAGGGCTGGAGACTAGCTGGAGATACGCAGTATTTT.

V gene TRBV29-1 combines with J gene TRBJ1-1; D is unresolved. Trimming shortened V by 3 bases and J by 3 bases, and 8 bases separated the two germline ends. Per the germline V gene, CDR1 is SQVTM and CDR2 is ANQGSEA. This CDR3 is 12 amino acids long. The CDR3 nucleotides read TGCAGCGTTGAGGTGGTGGACACTGAAGCTTTCTTT. Protein product: CSVEVVDTEAFF. Drawing the rest from reference TRBV29-1 and TRBJ1-1, the complete variable domain is SAVISQKPSRDICQRGTSLTIQCQVDSQVTMMFWYRQQPGQSLTLIATANQGSEATYESGFVIDKFPISRPNLTFSTLTVSNMSPEDSSIYLCSVEVVDTEAFFGQGTRLTVV.

In its sample, this clonotype was seen many times. The rearrangement joins TRBV20-1 to TRBJ1-1; no reliable D call. This CDR3 has 14 amino acids. V shed 3 bases and J shed 1 base, with 12 bases lying between them. The germline V gene has CDR1 DFQATT and CDR2 SNEGSKA (reference sequence). The CDR3 is CSASREGTNTEAFF. CDR3 bases: TGCAGTGCTAGTAGAGAGGGAACGAACACTGAAGCTTTCTTT.

This clonotype was counted at least ten times. An end of the junction does not agree with germline; a read error may underlie this. The chain is built from TRBV6-2 or TRBV6-3 and TRBJ2-7; 10 bases line up with TRBD2. CDR1 and CDR2 from the germline V gene are MNHEY and SVGEGT. This CDR3 is 15 amino acids long. CDR3 protein: CASSYSPPSGSPLIF. The CDR3 DNA is TGTGCCAGCAGTTACTCCCCTCCTAGCGGGAGTCCCCTTATCTTC.

This clonotype was counted at least ten times. A read error is likely, as this CDR3 ends without the conserved phenylalanine or tryptophan. The V call is TRBV20-1, the J call TRBJ2-7; 8 nucleotides align to TRBD2. The V segment lost 5 bases and the J segment 6 bases; nucleotides outside the gene matches: 12. The CDR3 sequence is 14 residues long. Germline V gives CDR1 DFQATT, CDR2 SNEGSKA (reference sequence). The CDR3 bases are TGCAGTGCTTCCCTCCTAGCGGGCCTCTTCGAGCAGTACCTC. This sequence encodes CSASLLAGLFEQYL.

V usage is TRBV18 and J usage is TRBJ2-2; tentative D call: TRBD1 (6 bases). The CDR3 contains 14 residues. V lost 2 bases to trimming and J lost 6 bases, with 10 bases between them. CDR1 is KGHSH and CDR2 is LQKENI in the germline V gene. Here the CDR3 reads CASSPVRQAGELFF. The DNA of the CDR3 is TGTGCCAGCTCACCAGTCAGACAGGCCGGGGAGCTGTTTTTT.

This clonotype occurred many times. The chain employs TRBV2 and TRBJ2-5; no clear D. Germline CDR1 reads SNHLY; CDR2 reads FYNNEI. CDR3 length equals 13 residues. The germline V and J ends were trimmed by 6 bases and 2 bases, with 10 bases remaining between them. CDR3 protein: CASSRNRQETQYF. Written as DNA, the CDR3 is TGTGCCAGCAGCCGTAATCGGCAAGAGACCCAGTACTTC.

This sequence joins TRBV2 and TRBJ1-1, with a possible D match to TRBD1 (6 bases). The germline gives CDR1 SNHLY, CDR2 FYNNEI. The ends were cut back, 9 bases at V and 1 base at J, with 12 bases in the middle. The CDR3 contains 13 residues. In nucleotides, the CDR3 is TGTGCCAGGCAAACAGGGAGGAACACTGAAGCTTTCTTT. Translation: CARQTGRNTEAFF.

This clonotype has at least ten counts. The chain carries TRBV12-3 or TRBV12-4 and TRBJ1-1, with D possibly matching TRBD1 (5 bases). The CDR3 runs to 15 residues. Between the trimmed V and J ends, which lost 0 bases and 1 base, there was a span of 9 bases. CDR3 DNA: TGTGCCAGCAGTTTAGCCTGGGGCAGGAACACTGAAGCTTTCTTT. This gives the protein CASSLAWGRNTEAFF.

This clonotype was observed at least ten times. V gene TRBV7-6 combines with J gene TRBJ2-7; D remains unclear. V gave up 5 bases and J gave up 5 bases, with 22 bases separating them. The CDR3 is 16 amino acids. Germline CDR1 SGHVS, CDR2 FNYEAQ. The CDR3 DNA is TGTGCCAGCAGCCCACTTTCACCGGGCGGCGGAGACGAGCAGTACTTC. Amino acid sequence: CASSPLSPGGGDEQYF.

Many counts were recorded for this clonotype. The chain couples TRBV24-1 to TRBJ2-5; 14 bases fit TRBD2. After removal of 4 bases from V and 3 bases from J, the junction contained 6 bases not matched to a gene. The CDR3 runs to 17 residues. CDR1 is KGHDR and CDR2 is SFDVKD in the germline V gene. The CDR3 DNA sequence: TGTGCCACCAGTGACCGGACTAGCGGGAGGCATAAAGAGACCCAGTACTTC. This gives the protein CATSDRTSGRHKETQYF.

This clonotype was picked up many times. The V gene is TRBV6-5, the J gene TRBJ2-1; D is unresolved. Germline-derived CDR1 and CDR2 are MNHEY and SVGAGI. Trimming shortened V by 0 bases and J by 9 bases, and 9 bases separated the two germline ends. CDR3 size: 13 residues. The CDR3 sequence: CASSYSGEGEQFF. The CDR3 DNA reads TGTGCCAGCAGTTACTCGGGTGAAGGTGAGCAGTTCTTC.

This clonotype came up many times. V is TRBV7-3 and J is TRBJ2-3, with a possible D match to TRBD1 (6 bases). Germline CDR1 and CDR2: SGHTA and FQGTGA. V lost 1 base and J lost 2, with 7 bases in between. This CDR3 has 14 residues. The CDR3 DNA follows: TGTGCCAGCAGCTTAAAGGGGGTCACAGATACGCAGTATTTT. Translating gives CASSLKGVTDTQYF.

Remarks on this clonotype: Since a much larger clone is just one base distant, this may be a read error. The V gene is TRBV30, the J gene TRBJ2-7; TRBD2 matches at 11 bases. The length of the CDR3 is 15 residues. Germline assignment: CDR1 GTSNPN and CDR2 SVGIG (reference sequence). Losses at the gene ends were 2 bases for V and 7 bases for J; bases not matched to a gene: 10. CDR3 coding DNA: TGTGCCTGGAGTCCCGGGACTAGCGGCGGAAATGAGCAGTACTTC. Amino acid sequence: CAWSPGTSGGNEQYF. The complete variable domain, with remaining parts taken from reference TRBV30 and TRBJ2-7, reads SQTIHQWPATLVQPVGSPLSLECTVEGTSNPNLYWYRQAAGRGLQLLFYSVGIGQISSEVPQNLSASRPQDRQFILSSKKLLLSDSGFYLCAWSPGTSGGNEQYFGPGTRLTVT.

The chain carries TRBV5-6 and TRBJ2-7, with a tentative D call TRBD2 (6 bases). The CDR3 spans 11 residues. CDR1 and CDR2 from the germline V gene are SGHDT and YYEEEE. V was pared by 4 bases and J by 6 bases, with 8 bases between. CDR3 sequence: CASSGGFEQYF. CDR3 bases: TGTGCCAGCAGCGGGGGGTTCGAGCAGTACTTC.

This clonotype has at least ten counts. This chain links TRBV7-2 with TRBJ2-7, with D unresolved. This CDR3 comprises 14 residues. The V and J ends lost 3 bases and 2 bases respectively, with 11 bases between them. CDR1 and CDR2 (germline): SGHTA, FQGNSA. The CDR3 reads CASSFGLGPYEQYF. The CDR3 DNA reads TGTGCCAGCAGCTTCGGGCTGGGTCCCTACGAGCAGTACTTC.

Concerning this clonotype: This likely traces to a read error, being one base from a far larger clone. The chain's CDR3 is CASKDGGSDTQYF. CDR3 nucleotide sequence: TGTGCCAGCAAGGACGGGGGTTCAGATACGCAGTATTTT. The rearrangement joins TRBV12-3 or TRBV12-4 to TRBJ2-3; weak D call: TRBD2 (6 bases). CDR3 size: 13 residues. V lost 7 bases and J lost 4, with 12 bases in between.

At least ten counts were recorded for this clonotype. The chain employs TRBV3-1 and TRBJ1-1; no clear D. Germline CDR1 LGHDT, CDR2 YNNKEL (reference sequence). This CDR3 is 11 amino acids long. V was clipped by 3 bases and J by 6 bases, with 5 bases between them. Here the CDR3 reads CASSHFSEAFF. CDR3 nucleotide sequence: TGTGCCAGCAGCCATTTTTCTGAAGCTTTCTTT.

The chain joins TRBV29-1 to TRBJ1-1, with 7 positions matching TRBD1. Germline V lookup: CDR1 SQVTM, CDR2 ANQGSEA. V trimming: 5 bases; J trimming: 5 bases; junction bases outside the gene matches: 8. The CDR3 is 13 amino acids. In DNA form, the CDR3 reads TGCAGCGTTACCACAGGGGCGAAAACTGAAGCTTTCTTT. Translating it yields CSVTTGAKTEAFF.

V usage is TRBV12-3 or TRBV12-4 and J usage is TRBJ2-5, with D perhaps matching TRBD1 or TRBD2 (5 bases each). Deletions cut 8 bases from V and 3 bases from J, with 16 bases between. CDR3 length equals 14 residues. The CDR3 here is CASDRGGWEETQYF. The CDR3 DNA reads as TGTGCCAGCGACCGTGGGGGTTGGGAAGAGACCCAGTACTTC.

This clonotype was counted a few times. V is TRBV19 and J is TRBJ1-1; the match to TRBD1 covers 7 bases. V trimming: 3 bases; J trimming: 12 bases; junction bases outside the gene matches: 13. CDR1 LNHDA and CDR2 SQIVND come from the germline V gene (reference sequence). The CDR3 loop spans 14 amino acids. Here the CDR3 DNA reads TGTGCCAGTAGTATCCTCAGGGGGGGCAGGCGAACTTTCTTT. This translates into CASSILRGGRRTFF.

The table lists this clonotype with many counts. The chain couples TRBV24-1 to TRBJ2-2, with D unresolved. The CDR3 is 14 amino acids. CDR1 is KGHDR, CDR2 SFDVKD, per germline. The V gene lost 4 bases and the J gene lost 6 bases, with 11 bases spanning the gap. CDR3 nucleotide sequence: TGTGCCACCAGTGAGTCCGAGGTGGCCGGGGAGCTGTTTTTT. This encodes CATSESEVAGELFF.

This clonotype was found many times. The chain combines TRBV29-1 with TRBJ2-1, with D unresolved. The germline V and J ends were trimmed by 4 bases and 0 bases, with 4 bases remaining between them. The CDR3 is 12 amino acids. CDR1 is SQVTM and CDR2 is ANQGSEA in the germline V gene. CDR3 in DNA: TGCAGCGTTGCAAGCTCCTACAATGAGCAGTTCTTC. This codes for CSVASSYNEQFF.

The chain couples TRBV7-2 to TRBJ2-1; possible D gene TRBD2, 5 bases. Looked up from germline, CDR1 is SGHTA and CDR2 is FQGNSA. The CDR3 covers 14 residues. V gave up 5 bases and J gave up 4 bases, with 12 bases separating them. In DNA, the CDR3 is TGTGCCAGCAGCGCAAGGACGGGATACAATGAGCAGTTCTTC. Translating gives CASSARTGYNEQFF. Combining the CDR3 with reference TRBV7-2 and TRBJ2-1 gives the whole variable domain GAGVSQSPSNKVTEKGKDVELRCDPISGHTALYWYRQSLGQGLEFLIYFQGNSAPDKSGLPSDRFSAERTGGSVSTLTIQRTQQEDSAVYLCASSARTGYNEQFFGPGTRLTVL.

The genes are TRBV6-1 and TRBJ2-3; 8 bases fit TRBD2. Looked up from germline, CDR1 is MNHNS and CDR2 is SASEGT. Trimming removed 7 bases from V and 4 bases from J; junction bases left unmatched: 10. The CDR3 extends over 15 amino acids. The CDR3 protein is CASTLTPGGPDTQYF. CDR3 DNA: TGTGCCAGCACTTTGACCCCGGGAGGGCCAGATACGCAGTATTTT.